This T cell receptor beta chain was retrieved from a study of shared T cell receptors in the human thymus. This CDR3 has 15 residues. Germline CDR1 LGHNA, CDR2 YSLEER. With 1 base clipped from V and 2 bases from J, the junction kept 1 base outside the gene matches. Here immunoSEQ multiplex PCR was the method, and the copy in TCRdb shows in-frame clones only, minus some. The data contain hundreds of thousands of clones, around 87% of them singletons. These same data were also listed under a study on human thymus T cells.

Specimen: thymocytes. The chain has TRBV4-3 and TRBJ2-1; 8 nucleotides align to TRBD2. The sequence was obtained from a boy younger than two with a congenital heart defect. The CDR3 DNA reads TGCGCCAGCAGCCAAGGTAGCGGGACCTACAATGAGCAGTTCTTC. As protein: CASSQGSGTYNEQFF.